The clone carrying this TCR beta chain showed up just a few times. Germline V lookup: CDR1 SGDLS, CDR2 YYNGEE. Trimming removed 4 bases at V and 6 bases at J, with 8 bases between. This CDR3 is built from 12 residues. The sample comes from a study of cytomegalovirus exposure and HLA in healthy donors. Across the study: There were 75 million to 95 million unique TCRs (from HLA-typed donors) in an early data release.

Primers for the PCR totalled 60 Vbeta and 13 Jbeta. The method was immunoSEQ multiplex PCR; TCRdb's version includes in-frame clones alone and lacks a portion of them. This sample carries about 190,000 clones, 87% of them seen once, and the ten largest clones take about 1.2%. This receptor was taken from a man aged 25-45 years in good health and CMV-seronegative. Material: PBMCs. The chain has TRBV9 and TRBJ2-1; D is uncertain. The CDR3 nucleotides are TGTGCCAGCAGCATGAGGTTCAATGAGCAGTTCTTC. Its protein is CASSMRFNEQFF.